The 2 T cell receptor beta chains below all came from one sample that was sequenced in a study of cytomegalovirus exposure and HLA in healthy donors. Primers: 60 Vbeta forward and 13 Jbeta reverse. Clones were read by immunoSEQ multiplex PCR, and TCRdb kept only the in-frame ones, dropping some. The table shows hundreds of thousands of clones, with around 88% occurring only once. Sequencing was performed on PBMCs. All receptors derive from a woman aged 18-29 years in good health and CMV-seronegative.

This clone is a singleton in its sample. The gene calls are TRBV19 and TRBJ2-7; 11 bases agree with TRBD2. Trimming removed 5 bases from V and 3 bases from J; junction bases left unmatched: 6. This CDR3 is 15 amino acids long. Germline CDR1 is LNHDA and CDR2 is SQIVND (reference sequence). The CDR3 loop is CASSQATSGGYEQYF. The DNA for the CDR3 is TGTGCCAGTAGTCAGGCAACTAGCGGGGGCTACGAGCAGTACTTC.

The rearrangement links TRBV7-2 to TRBJ2-7; D remains ambiguous. CDR1 SGHTA and CDR2 FQGNSA come from the germline V gene. V lost 5 bases and J 0 bases, leaving 14 bases between the germline ends. The CDR3 sequence is 15 residues long. The CDR3 bases are TGTGCCAGCAGCCATCCTACAGAATACTCCTACGAGCAGTACTTC. It yields the protein CASSHPTEYSYEQYF.